This T cell receptor beta chain was sequenced in a study of shared clonotypes between healthy human individuals (dated by TCRdb to about 2020). The study in broad terms: The cohort comprised a couple of women and a few men aged 18 to 49 years. For each donor, three plates each were used for CD4 naive and CD4 memory, two plates were used for CD8 naive, and one plate was used for CD8 memory. Between about 0.8 and 9.5 billion PBMCs per donor were obtained by leukapheresis. To estimate repertoire size and how much clonotype sharing occurs between individuals, the study deeply sequenced the blood TCR repertoires of about five healthy adults. To increase sequencing depth and limit assay-specific biases, different laboratories used diverse techniques to prepare libraries and sequence TCR repertoires.

This clone was counted between two and nine times. Its antigen specificity is not known. Base qualities were left out, and no much larger clone turns up one base away. Using the deep immunoSEQ assay, multiplex PCR amplified TCR CDR3 regions from genomic DNA. Extracted genomic DNA from each cell subset was distributed evenly across all wells of several immunoSEQ 96-well plates, and each plate was treated as a replicate. For sorted subsets, each replicate PCR was loaded with roughly 200 ng genomic DNA, equivalent to approximately 27,000 T cell genomes. Purified libraries were measured with a Qubit 3.0 fluorometer, size-checked on a Bioanalyzer 2100, and measured again with the KAPA Library Quantification kit. A separate single-read 150-cycle Illumina NextSeq 550 flow cell was used to sequence each immunoSEQ 96-well plate. In the authors' own workflow: Because the immunoSEQ output included only junctional sequences and no quality scores, the filtering could not be the same as the filtering used for full-length reads. Sequences were annotated with PyIR, a Python wrapper for IgBLAST v1.9, and V/J genes and CDR3 were assigned using IMGT germline references. Reads with weak V/J assignments (E-value above 1e-6), missing CDR3, stop codons, out-of-frame junctions, or ambiguous translated residues were removed. A V3J clonotype was defined by an identical inferred V gene, J gene, and CDR3 amino acid sequence. The percentage overlap between two repertoires was calculated by dividing the number of shared unique clonotypes by the size of the smaller repertoire. Repertoire richness was assessed with RTK rarefaction, the Chao1 estimator, and Recon v2.1 estimates of unobserved clonotypes. Generation probabilities for all TCRbeta clonotypes obtained by the gDNA method from a handful of donors were computed using OLGA. The clones in this table, taken by TCRdb from immuneACCESS, are in-frame only. Not every clone is retained; where verified, under half of the shortfall comes from an unresolved V gene, and the cause of the rest is unknown. V and J calls and clone size come straight from that table; D and trimming were deduced from the DNA. Counted in this sample were roughly 2,300,000 clones; roughly 90% of them appeared once. 0.37% of the sample goes to the ten largest clones.

The full study reports these points: When several donors were compared, the shared fraction of clonotypes was about 5% for naive CD4, approximately 3.5% for naive CD8, 2% to 2.5% for memory CD4, and under 0.5% for memory CD8. Because the study included a small number of donors, the genetic and exposure-history diversity represented was limited. Estimated clonotype richness was generally larger for naive than for memory subsets. Incomplete sequencing was indicated by rarefaction of sorted-subset datasets, despite the large sequencing depth. Compared with non-shared clonotypes, clonotypes shared by all four sorted-subset donors had higher generation probabilities. Only blood was sampled, and tissue TCR repertoires likely differ from those in blood. Pairwise subsampling led to the expectation that sequencing depth would affect the degree of clonotype sharing among donors.

From a lookup of the germline V gene (reference sequence), CDR1 and CDR2 are MNHNY and SVGAGI. From cysteine to phenylalanine, the CDR3 is 14 amino acids long. Only the CDR3 part of the read is kept: 42 bases, read in frame from the first base. Trimmed from V: 7 bases; trimmed from J: 7 bases; junction bases lacking a gene match: 11. The donors were healthy, HIV-negative adults who had no recently reported acute infections or vaccinations. Only Caucasian adults living in Nashville, Tennessee, USA were represented among the donors. CD4+ T cells were enriched through magnetic negative selection, after which naive cells were positively selected on CD45RA and the remaining negative fraction served as the memory subset. After blood collection by leukapheresis, PBMCs were isolated using Ficoll-Histopaque density gradient centrifugation and then cryopreserved in the vapor phase of liquid nitrogen. Analytical flow cytometry was used to check the purity and quantity of every magnetically sorted T cell population. Each sorted fraction had its genomic DNA isolated and then quantified by UV absorbance on a Nanodrop 2000c.

The V and J genes are TRBV6-6 and TRBJ1-1; 8 central nucleotides agree with TRBD1. Input material: naive CD4+ T cells from PBMCs. The cell subset or site tag for this specimen amounts to: CD45RA+ positively selected. This TCR was sampled from a man between 18 and 29 years old in good health. Some clones in this sample may be carry-over from other donors' samples. Here the CDR3 is given as CASTPRTGRLEAFF. The DNA sequence is as follows: TGTGCCAGCACCCCTAGGACAGGGCGACTTGAAGCTTTCTTT.